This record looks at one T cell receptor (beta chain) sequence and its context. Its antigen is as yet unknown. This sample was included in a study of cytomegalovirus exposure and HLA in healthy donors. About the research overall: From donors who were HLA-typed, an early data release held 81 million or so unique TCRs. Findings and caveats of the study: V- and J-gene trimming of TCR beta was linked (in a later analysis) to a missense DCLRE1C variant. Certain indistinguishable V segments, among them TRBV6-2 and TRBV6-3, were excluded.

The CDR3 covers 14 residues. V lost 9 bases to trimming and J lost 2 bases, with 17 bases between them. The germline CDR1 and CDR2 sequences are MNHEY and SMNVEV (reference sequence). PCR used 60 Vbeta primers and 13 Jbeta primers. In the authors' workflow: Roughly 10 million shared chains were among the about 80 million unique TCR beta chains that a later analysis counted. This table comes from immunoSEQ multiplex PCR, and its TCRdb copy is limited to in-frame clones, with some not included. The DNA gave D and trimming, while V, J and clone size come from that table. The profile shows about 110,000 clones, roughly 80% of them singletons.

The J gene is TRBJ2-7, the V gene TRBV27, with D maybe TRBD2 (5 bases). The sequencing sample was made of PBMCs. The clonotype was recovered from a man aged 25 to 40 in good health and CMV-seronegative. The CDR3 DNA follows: TGTGCCAGTGCCTTTGCGGGCGTTACCTACGAGCAGTACTTC. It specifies CASAFAGVTYEQYF.